The 30 T cell receptor beta chains presented below share a single source sample, sequenced in a study of blood T cells in healthy people across ages. PCR was performed a second time for about 7 to 12 cycles using a sample-barcoded 5' primer and a J-beta primer mix. A single record per CDR3 protein comes from TCRdb applying MiXCR to the 5' RACE reads. In the table there are over 950,000 distinct CDR3 sequences, roughly two fifths of which are singletons. Sequencing input: blood. The receptors originated from a man aged 18-30 years in good health.

The chain recombines TRBV30 with TRBJ2-1; the match to TRBD2 covers 13 bases. The CDR3 runs to 16 residues. Germline V gives CDR1 GTSNPN, CDR2 SVGIG (reference sequence). With V trimmed by 1 base and J by 4 bases, 4 bases remained unmatched. The CDR3 spells CAWSATSGGPYNEQFF. The CDR3 coding sequence is TGTGCCTGGAGTGCGACTAGCGGGGGGCCTTACAATGAGCAGTTCTTC.

This chain uses TRBV12-5 with TRBJ2-3; no clear D gene. CDR1 and CDR2 from the germline V gene are LGHNT and FRNRAP. The V end was cut by 3 bases, the J end by 2 bases, with 18 bases between. The CDR3 has 17 residues. CDR3 coding DNA: TGTGCTAGTGGTTTTTCCCTTCTACAAGGGCACACAGATACGCAGTATTTT. This translates into CASGFSLLQGHTDTQYF.

The table lists this clonotype with a few counts. The chain recombines TRBV29-1 with TRBJ2-1; TRBD2 matches 15 bases. CDR1 is SQVTM, CDR2 ANQGSEA, per germline. Germline trimming cut 5 bases from V and 4 bases from J; bases unmatched to any gene: 12. The CDR3 spans 18 residues. The CDR3 region has the DNA TGCAGCGTTAACGACTGGGGACTAGCGGGGGGCCGATACAATGAGCAGTTCTTC. The encoded protein is CSVNDWGLAGGRYNEQFF.

The V and J genes are TRBV5-4 and TRBJ2-1, with D maybe TRBD2 (6 bases). The CDR3 has 16 residues. Per germline, CDR1 SGHNT and CDR2 YYREEE (reference sequence). V lost 3 bases and J lost 4, with 17 bases in between. CDR3 loop: CASSSELGLEYNEQFF. Here the CDR3 DNA reads TGTGCCAGCAGCTCGGAGTTGGGACTGGAGTACAATGAGCAGTTCTTC. Drawing the rest from reference TRBV5-4 and TRBJ2-1, the complete variable domain is ETGVTQSPTHLIKTRGQQVTLRCSSQSGHNTVSWYQQALGQGPQFIFQYYREEENGRGNFPPRFSGLQFPNYSSELNVNALELDDSALYLCASSSELGLEYNEQFFGPGTRLTVL.

Concerning this clonotype itself: It may be a read error: a sequence one base away is much more abundant. V gene TRBV6-5 combines with J gene TRBJ2-3; D possibly corresponds to TRBD2 (5 bases). The CDR3 runs to 13 residues. CDR1 and CDR2 from the germline V gene are MNHEY and SVGAGI. The CDR3 nucleotides read TGTGCCACCAATAGCGACTTGTCAGATGCGCAGTATTTT. Translating it yields CATNSDLSDAQYF.

V is TRBV5-1 and J is TRBJ2-1; D ambiguous. TRBJ2-7 matches the DNA end more closely, so the J call is doubtful. The germline CDR1 and CDR2 sequences are SGHRS and YFSETQ. The CDR3 extends over 15 amino acids. The CDR3 region has the DNA TGCGCCAGCAGCTTGGAACCGGGCTCCTACAATGAGCAGTACTTC. This sequence encodes CASSLEPGSYNEQYF.

V usage is TRBV2 and J usage is TRBJ2-1, with a possible D match to TRBD1 (5 bases). CDR3 length equals 16 residues. V shed 4 bases and J shed 1 base, with 14 bases lying between them. Germline V gene sequence: CDR1 SNHLY, CDR2 FYNNEI. The CDR3 nucleotides are TGTGCCAGCAGTGGGGGCAGGGCTCGGTCCTACAATGAGCAGTTCTTC. Translation gives CASSGGRARSYNEQFF.

The J gene is TRBJ2-1, the V gene TRBV5-1; a possible D gene is TRBD1 (7 bases). CDR3 length equals 14 residues. Germline values: CDR1 SGHRS, CDR2 YFSETQ. The germline V and J ends were trimmed by 3 bases and 9 bases, with 16 bases remaining between them. The CDR3 protein is CASSWRGPQREQFF. The CDR3 DNA sequence: TGCGCCAGCAGCTGGAGGGGGCCCCAACGTGAGCAGTTCTTC.

The chain has TRBV12-3 or TRBV12-4 and TRBJ1-2, with D perhaps TRBD1 (6 bases). This CDR3 comprises 15 residues. V lost 4 bases and J 2 bases, leaving 14 bases between the germline ends. The CDR3 region is CASSSILGANYGYTF. The CDR3 bases are TGTGCCAGCAGTTCCATACTGGGGGCGAACTATGGCTACACCTTC.

This clonotype has just a few counts. The chain employs TRBV5-5 and TRBJ2-1; D is perhaps TRBD1 (5 bases). The CDR3 spans 13 residues. V lost 5 bases, J lost 10 bases, and 16 bases lay in between. Germline V CDR1 and CDR2: SGHKS, YYEKEE (reference sequence). The chain's CDR3 is CASRSFRGNEQFF. In nucleotides, the CDR3 is TGTGCCAGCAGATCGTTTAGGGGTAACGAGCAGTTCTTC.

The V call is TRBV6-2 or TRBV6-3, the J call TRBJ2-2, with 7 bases aligning to TRBD1. Germline CDR1 MNHEY, CDR2 SVGEGT. V dropped 8 bases and J dropped 0; count of bases not matched to a gene: 12. CDR3 length equals 17 residues. The CDR3 DNA follows: TGTGCCAGCGGTCCGTCCGGGACAGATACGAACACCGGGGAGCTGTTTTTT. It encodes CASGPSGTDTNTGELFF.

V and J are TRBV20-1 and TRBJ1-3; no firm D call. The V and J ends lost 3 bases and 0 bases respectively, with 9 bases between them. The germline V gene has CDR1 DFQATT and CDR2 SNEGSKA (reference sequence). The CDR3 runs 14 residues. CDR3 sequence (DNA): TGCAGTGCTAGTCGGGCAGCCTCTGGAAACACCATATATTTT. Residues: CSASRAASGNTIYF.

The chain joins TRBV6-1 to TRBJ2-3; TRBD2 matches at 8 bases. CDR1 and CDR2 (germline): MNHNS, SASEGT. The CDR3 extends over 16 amino acids. Losses at the gene ends were 7 bases for V and 4 bases for J; bases not matched to a gene: 13. DNA for the CDR3: TGTGCCAGCACCAAACTGACTAGCGTAGCTTCAGATACGCAGTATTTT. Protein: CASTKLTSVASDTQYF.

This chain connects TRBV29-1 to TRBJ1-3; possibly TRBD1 for D (5 bases). The CDR3 covers 13 residues. Trimming left V 5 bases short and J 4 bases short, with 12 bases between. Germline V gives CDR1 SQVTM, CDR2 ANQGSEA. The CDR3, as DNA: TGCAGCGTTAAGGAGGGGACGGGAAACACCATATATTTT. Translating it yields CSVKEGTGNTIYF.

This clonotype came up a few times. The chain joins TRBV28 to TRBJ2-3, with D possibly being TRBD2 (5 bases). In germline, CDR1 is MDHEN, CDR2 SYDVKM. V dropped 5 bases and J dropped 1 base, with 10 bases sitting between them. The CDR3 is made up of 14 amino acids. The CDR3 DNA reads TGTGCCAGCAGTCGGCGGCGGGGCACAGATACGCAGTATTTT. It specifies CASSRRRGTDTQYF.

A few counts support this clonotype. V gene TRBV5-1 combines with J gene TRBJ2-3; D not resolved. Per the germline V gene, CDR1 is SGHRS and CDR2 is YFSETQ. CDR3 size: 13 residues. V lost 4 bases to trimming and J lost 5 bases, with 11 bases between them. The CDR3 DNA is TGCGCCAGCAGCCTCGAAAGGCAAGATACGCAGTATTTT. Translating gives CASSLERQDTQYF.

This sequence joins TRBV29-1 and TRBJ2-5; 8 positions agree with TRBD2. The assigned J gene may be wrong: the sequence end matches TRBJ2-7 better. The germline V gene encodes CDR1 SQVTM and CDR2 ANQGSEA. CDR3 length equals 12 residues. The CDR3 loop is CSAGGASYEQYF. The CDR3 DNA reads as TGCAGCGCGGGGGGGGCGTCGTACGAGCAGTACTTC.

On this clonotype: The junction differs from germline at one of its ends, possibly a read error. V and J are TRBV2 and TRBJ2-7; 9 nucleotides agree with TRBD2. Germline-derived CDR1 and CDR2 are SNHLY and FYNNEI. The CDR3 loop spans 14 amino acids. The CDR3 loop is CASSFGLATGEQYF. CDR3 nucleotides: TGTGCCAGCAGCTTTGGACTAGCGACGGGTGAGCAATACTTC.

The chain links TRBV6-2 or TRBV6-3 to TRBJ2-5; a possible D gene is TRBD2 (6 bases). This CDR3 region has 15 residues. Germline V gene data show CDR1 as MNHEY and CDR2 as SVGEGT. The V and J ends lost 2 bases and 2 bases respectively, with 12 bases between them. DNA for the CDR3: TGTGCCAGCAGTTACAGGCGCGGGGTTCAAGAGACCCAGTACTTC. Its protein product is CASSYRRGVQETQYF.

The rearrangement links TRBV6-6 to TRBJ1-5; D is uncertain. In germline, CDR1 is MNHNY, CDR2 SVGAGI (reference sequence). CDR3 size: 15 residues. V lost 3 bases and J 0 bases, leaving 9 bases between the germline ends. Here the CDR3 reads CASSYNSNSNQPQHF. CDR3 coding DNA: TGTGCCAGCAGTTATAACAGTAATAGCAATCAGCCCCAGCATTTT.

The rearrangement links TRBV10-3 to TRBJ2-2; tentative D call: TRBD1 (6 bases). Germline loops: CDR1 ENHRY, CDR2 SYGVKD. The CDR3 covers 14 residues. V was shortened by 10 bases and J by 0 bases, with 12 bases between the two germline ends. CDR3 loop: CASWGHTNTGELFF. The CDR3, as DNA: TGTGCCAGCTGGGGACACACGAACACCGGGGAGCTGTTTTTT.

The chain couples TRBV12-3 or TRBV12-4 to TRBJ1-1; maybe TRBD1 (5 bases). The CDR3 consists of 15 residues. V lost 4 bases to trimming and J lost 5 bases, with 17 bases between them. CDR3 loop: CASSWGRAPGTEAFF. CDR3 DNA sequence: TGTGCCAGCAGTTGGGGCAGGGCCCCGGGGACTGAAGCTTTCTTT.

The V and J genes are TRBV4-3 and TRBJ1-4, with 9 bases identical to TRBD1. V gave up 3 bases and J gave up 8 bases; unmatched junction bases: 7. CDR1 and CDR2 (germline): LGHNA, YSLEER. This CDR3 region has 15 residues. CDR3 protein: CASSQGQGDGEKLFF. The CDR3 nucleotides read TGCGCCAGCAGCCAGGGACAGGGCGATGGGGAAAAACTGTTTTTT.

With respect to this clonotype: The junction departs from the called germline gene at one end, perhaps through a read error. The chain links TRBV6-1 to TRBJ1-1; unclear D gene. The CDR3 length is 14 residues. Germline values: CDR1 MNHNS, CDR2 SASEGT. The CDR3 here is CASSATGVNAEAFF. The DNA for the CDR3 is TGTGCCAGCAGCGCAACTGGGGTGAACGCTGAAGCTTTCTTT.

This clonotype was seen a handful of times. The gene calls are TRBV10-3 and TRBJ1-2; no clear D gene. Trimming pared 0 bases from V and 8 bases from J, leaving 19 bases between. Per germline, CDR1 ENHRY and CDR2 SYGVKD. This CDR3 spans 16 amino acids. The CDR3 bases are TGTGCCATCAGTGAGTCGATCTCCCCTCGTGTAGGGGGCTACACCTTC. Its translation: CAISESISPRVGGYTF.

This chain links TRBV28 with TRBJ1-5, with 8 bases lining up with TRBD1. V lost 3 bases to trimming and J lost 5 bases; unmatched junction nucleotides: 9. Germline-derived CDR1 and CDR2 are MDHEN and SYDVKM. CDR3 length equals 16 residues. The CDR3 nucleotides read TGTGCCAGCAGTTTTCTCGGGCAGGGGGCCTATCAGCCCCAGCATTTT. It translates to CASSFLGQGAYQPQHF.

In its sample, this clonotype was seen a few times. CDR3 DNA sequence: TGTGCCAGCAGACCCCCGGGGAGGGCAAAAAACATTCAGTACTTC. Translating gives CASRPPGRAKNIQYF. This chain links TRBV6-5 with TRBJ2-4; 7 nucleotides agree with TRBD2. The CDR3 contains 15 residues. V lost 6 bases and J lost 4; bases outside the gene matches: 9. From germline, CDR1 is MNHEY and CDR2 SVGAGI.

This chain links TRBV2 with TRBJ2-3; 10 bases line up with TRBD1. CDR3 size: 15 residues. CDR1 is SNHLY, CDR2 FYNNEI, per germline. Trimming removed 5 bases from V and 4 bases from J; junction bases left unmatched: 6. CDR3 nucleotides: TGTGCCAGCAGTAGGGACAGGGGAGGCCCAGATACGCAGTATTTT. Protein sequence: CASSRDRGGPDTQYF. Using reference TRBV2 and TRBJ2-3 for the parts outside the CDR3, the full variable domain is EPEVTQTPSHQVTQMGQEVILRCVPISNHLYFYWYRQILGQKVEFLVSFYNNEISEKSEIFDDQFSVERPDGSNFTLKIRSTKLEDSAMYFCASSRDRGGPDTQYFGPGTRLTVL.

The table lists this clonotype with a few counts. V is TRBV14 and J is TRBJ1-2; the match to TRBD1 covers 8 bases. This CDR3 contains 15 residues. CDR1 and CDR2 (germline): SGHDN, FVKESK. The V and J ends lost 3 bases and 2 bases, in that order; junction bases with no gene match: 5. The CDR3 DNA is TGTGCCAGCAGCCATCAGGACAGGGAAAACTATGGCTACACCTTC. Its protein is CASSHQDRENYGYTF.

The rearrangement uses TRBV5-4 and TRBJ2-1, with 8 positions matching TRBD1. V lost 2 bases to trimming and J lost 4 bases; unmatched junction nucleotides: 5. The CDR3 is 15 residues long. Germline CDR1 reads SGHNT; CDR2 reads YYREEE (reference sequence). The CDR3 spells CASSLATGAYNEQFF. The CDR3 coding sequence is TGTGCCAGCAGCTTAGCGACAGGGGCATACAATGAGCAGTTCTTC.